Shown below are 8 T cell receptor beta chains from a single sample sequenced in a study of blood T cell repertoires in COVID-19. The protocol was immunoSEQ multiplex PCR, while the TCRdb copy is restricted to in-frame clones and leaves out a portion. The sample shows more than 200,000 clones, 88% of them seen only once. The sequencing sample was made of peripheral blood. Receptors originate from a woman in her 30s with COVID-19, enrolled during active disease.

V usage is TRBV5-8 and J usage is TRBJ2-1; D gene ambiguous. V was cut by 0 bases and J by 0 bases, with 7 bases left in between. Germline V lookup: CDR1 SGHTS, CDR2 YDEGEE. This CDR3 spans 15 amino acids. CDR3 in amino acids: CASSLDSSSYNEQFF. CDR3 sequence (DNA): TGTGCCAGCAGCTTGGACAGCAGCTCCTACAATGAGCAGTTCTTC. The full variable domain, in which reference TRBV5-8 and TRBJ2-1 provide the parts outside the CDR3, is EAGVTQSPTHLIKTRGQQATLRCSPISGHTSVYWYQQALGLGLQFLLWYDEGEERNRGNFPPRFSGRQFPNYSSELNVNALELEDSALYLCASSLDSSSYNEQFFGPGTRLTVL.

The CDR3: CASSPTGGTTLAKNIQYF. CDR3 nucleotides: TGTGCCAGCTCACCAACCGGGGGGACCACACTAGCCAAAAACATTCAGTACTTC. The J gene is TRBJ2-4, the V gene TRBV18; 7 nucleotides agree with TRBD2. Germline lookup yields CDR1 KGHSH and CDR2 LQKENI. J lost 0 bases, V lost 2 bases, and 10 bases had no gene match. This CDR3 has 18 residues.

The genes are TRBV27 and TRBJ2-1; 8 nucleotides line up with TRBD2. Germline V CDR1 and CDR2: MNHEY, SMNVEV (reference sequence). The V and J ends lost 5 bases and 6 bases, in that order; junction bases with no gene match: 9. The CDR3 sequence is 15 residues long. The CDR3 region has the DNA TGTGCCAGCAGTCCATCCCCGGGACTAGTCAATGAGCAGTTCTTC. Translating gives CASSPSPGLVNEQFF.

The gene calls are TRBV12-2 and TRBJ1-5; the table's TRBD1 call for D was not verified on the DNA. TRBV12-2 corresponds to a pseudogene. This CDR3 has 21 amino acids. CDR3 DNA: TGTGCAAGTCGCTTAGCGGCGCGTCAGGGGGCTCGCATTTATGGGAATCAGCCCCAGCATTTT. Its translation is CASRLAARQGARIYGNQPQHF.

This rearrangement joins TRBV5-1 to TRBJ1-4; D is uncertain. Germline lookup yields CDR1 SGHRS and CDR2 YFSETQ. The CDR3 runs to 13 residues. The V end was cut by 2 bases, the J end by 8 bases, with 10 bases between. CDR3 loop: CASSFRFGEKLFF. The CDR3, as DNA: TGCGCCAGCAGCTTCAGATTCGGGGAAAAACTGTTTTTT.

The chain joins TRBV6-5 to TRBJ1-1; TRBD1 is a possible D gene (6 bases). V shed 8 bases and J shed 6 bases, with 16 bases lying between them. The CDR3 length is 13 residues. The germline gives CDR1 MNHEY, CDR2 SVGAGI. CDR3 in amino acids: CASHIRGSAEAFF. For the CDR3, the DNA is TGTGCCAGCCATATCAGGGGTAGCGCTGAAGCTTTCTTT.

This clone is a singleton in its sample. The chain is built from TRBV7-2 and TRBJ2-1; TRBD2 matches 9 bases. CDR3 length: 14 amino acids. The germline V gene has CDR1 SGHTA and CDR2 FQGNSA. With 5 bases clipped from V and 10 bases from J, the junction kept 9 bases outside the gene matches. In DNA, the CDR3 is TGTGCCAGCAGCCCTGGAGCGGGAGGAGGGGAGCAGTTCTTC. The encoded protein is CASSPGAGGGEQFF.

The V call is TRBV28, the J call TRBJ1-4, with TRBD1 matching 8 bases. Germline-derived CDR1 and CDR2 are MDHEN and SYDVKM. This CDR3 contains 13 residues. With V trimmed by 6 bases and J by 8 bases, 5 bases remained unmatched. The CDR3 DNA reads TGTGCCAGCAGGGGGACAGGCCTAGAAAAACTGTTTTTT. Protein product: CASRGTGLEKLFF.